These 3 T cell receptor beta chains were all obtained from the same sample, sequenced in a study of cytomegalovirus exposure and HLA in healthy donors. Primers: 60 Vbeta forward and 13 Jbeta reverse. Only in-frame clones appear in the TCRdb table, and some are missing; sequencing was by immunoSEQ multiplex PCR. The sample lists fewer than 200,000 clones; approximately 80% were seen once. Sample: PBMCs. These receptors all stem from a woman aged 18-35 years in good health and CMV-seronegative.

This clone was recorded once. The chain couples TRBV4-2 to TRBJ2-6, with 9 bases that match TRBD1. The germline V gene has CDR1 LGHNA and CDR2 YNFKEQ. The ends lost 1 base at V and 1 base at J; junction bases unmatched: 5. The CDR3 is 18 amino acids. The CDR3 protein is CASSQAGQGKSGANVLTF. CDR3 sequence (DNA): TGTGCCAGCAGCCAAGCGGGACAGGGAAAGTCTGGGGCCAACGTCCTGACTTTC.

V is TRBV4-2 and J is TRBJ2-3; a weak D match, TRBD2 (6 bases). Trimming shortened V by 2 bases and J by 0 bases, and 9 bases separated the two germline ends. The CDR3 consists of 15 residues. From germline, CDR1 is LGHNA and CDR2 YNFKEQ. CDR3 nucleotide sequence: TGTGCCAGCAGCCAAAGGCGGGGTAGCACAGATACGCAGTATTTT. Translation gives CASSQRRGSTDTQYF.

The table lists this clone with a few counts. The CDR3 nucleotides are TGTGCCAGCTCAAGCAGGACAGGGAACACTGAAGCTTTCTTT. Encoded protein: CASSSRTGNTEAFF. The chain carries TRBV18 and TRBJ1-1, with 7 nucleotides matching TRBD1. This CDR3 comprises 14 residues. Unmatched junction bases numbered 4, after V lost 5 bases and J lost 1 base. CDR1 is KGHSH and CDR2 is LQKENI in the germline V gene. Filled out from reference TRBV18 and TRBJ1-1, the complete variable domain reads NAGVMQNPRHLVRRRGQEARLRCSPMKGHSHVYWYRQLPEEGLKFMVYLQKENIIDESGMPKERFSAEFPKEGPSILRIQQVVRGDSAAYFCASSSRTGNTEAFFGQGTRLTVV.